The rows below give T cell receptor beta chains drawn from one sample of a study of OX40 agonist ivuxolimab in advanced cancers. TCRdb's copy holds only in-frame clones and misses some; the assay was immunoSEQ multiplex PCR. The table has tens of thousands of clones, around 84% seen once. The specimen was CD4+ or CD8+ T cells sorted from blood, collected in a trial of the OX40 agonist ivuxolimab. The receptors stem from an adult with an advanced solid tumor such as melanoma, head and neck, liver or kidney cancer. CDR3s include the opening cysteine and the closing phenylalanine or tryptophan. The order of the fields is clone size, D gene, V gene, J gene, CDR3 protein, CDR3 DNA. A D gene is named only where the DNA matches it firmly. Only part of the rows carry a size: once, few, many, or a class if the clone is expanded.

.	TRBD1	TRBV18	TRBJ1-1	CASSPRSGGEKTEAFF	TGTGCCAGCTCACCACGTTCAGGGGGCGAAAAGACTGAAGCTTTCTTT
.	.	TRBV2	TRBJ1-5	CASSETLHNQPQHF	TGTGCCAGCAGTGAAACTCTACACAATCAGCCCCAGCATTTT
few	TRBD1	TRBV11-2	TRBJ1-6	CASSRRDSSSYNSPLHF	TGTGCCAGCAGCCGTCGGGACAGCAGCTCCTATAATTCACCCCTCCACTTT
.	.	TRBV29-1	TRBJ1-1	CSVEGQGLDTEAFF	TGCAGCGTTGAAGGCCAGGGGTTGGACACTGAAGCTTTCTTT
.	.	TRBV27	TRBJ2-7	CASSFTRSYEQYF	TGTGCCAGCAGTTTCACGAGGAGCTACGAGCAGTACTTC
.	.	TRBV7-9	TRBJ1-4	CASCGAANEKLFF	TGTGCCAGCTGTGGGGCGGCTAATGAAAAACTGTTTTTT
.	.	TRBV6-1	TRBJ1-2	CASSRLQGGDGYTF	TGTGCCAGCAGTCGGTTACAGGGAGGTGATGGCTACACCTTC
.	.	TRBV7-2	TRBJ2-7	CASSPPGIQGLNEQYF	TGTGCCAGCAGCCCCCCCGGGATTCAGGGTCTAAACGAGCAGTACTTC
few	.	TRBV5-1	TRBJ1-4	CASSLWGDLNEKLFF	TGCGCCAGCAGCTTGTGGGGGGACCTGAATGAAAAACTGTTTTTT
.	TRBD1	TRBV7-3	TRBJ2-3	CASSSSPTGYGTDTQYF	TGTGCCAGCAGCTCCTCTCCGACAGGGTACGGGACAGATACGCAGTATTTT
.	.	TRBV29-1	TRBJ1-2	CSVATGFHGYTF	TGCAGCGTTGCAACAGGGTTTCATGGCTACACCTTC
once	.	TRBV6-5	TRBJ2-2	CASSGQSNTGELFF	TGTGCCAGCAGCGGACAATCAAACACCGGGGAGCTGTTTTTT
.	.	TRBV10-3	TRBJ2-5	CAISEVSQETQYF	TGTGCCATCAGTGAAGTAAGTCAAGAGACCCAGTACTTC
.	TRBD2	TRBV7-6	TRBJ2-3	CASSLNGGAGDTQYF	TGTGCCAGCAGCTTAAACGGGGGGGCCGGCGATACGCAGTATTTT
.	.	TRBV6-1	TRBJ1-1	CASSVGITNTEAFF	TGTGCCAGCAGTGTGGGGATAACGAACACTGAAGCTTTCTTT
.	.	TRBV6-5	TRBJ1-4	CASSSMTTGNEKLFF	TGTGCCAGCAGCTCAATGACCACAGGGAATGAAAAACTGTTTTTT
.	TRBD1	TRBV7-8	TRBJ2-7	CASSWDRDYEQYF	TGTGCCAGCAGCTGGGACAGAGATTACGAGCAGTACTTC
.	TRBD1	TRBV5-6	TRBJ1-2	CASSYLQGRDYGYTF	TGTGCCAGCAGCTACTTACAGGGGAGAGACTATGGCTACACCTTC
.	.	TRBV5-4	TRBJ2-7	CASSRPNSLEEQYF	TGTGCCAGCAGCCGCCCGAATTCCCTAGAAGAGCAGTACTTC
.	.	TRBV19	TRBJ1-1	CASSPPGITEAFF	TGTGCCAGTAGTCCGCCAGGAATCACTGAAGCTTTCTTT